The 31 T cell receptor beta chains in this list originate from one sample, sequenced in a study of blood T cell repertoires in COVID-19. Assay used: immunoSEQ multiplex PCR; TCRdb lists only in-frame clones, some missing. The sample carries some 20,000 clones, 85% recorded once. The sample consisted of peripheral blood. Receptor source: an elderly man with acute or convalescent COVID-19.

J is TRBJ1-5 and V is TRBV7-2; D perhaps matches TRBD1 (6 bases). CDR1 SGHTA and CDR2 FQGNSA come from the germline V gene. Trimming left V 4 bases short and J 3 bases short, with 13 bases between. This CDR3 comprises 15 residues. CDR3 sequence: CASSSRDIINQPQHF. The CDR3 region has the DNA TGTGCCAGCAGCTCCCGGGACATCATCAATCAGCCCCAGCATTTT.

This clone was detected once. The chain has TRBV19 and TRBJ1-6, with no clear D. The CDR3 is 16 amino acids. The ends were cut back, 3 bases at V and 9 bases at J, with 18 bases in the middle. CDR1 is LNHDA and CDR2 is SQIVND in the germline V gene (reference sequence). The CDR3 loop is CASSIAQAMIGSPLHF. In DNA, the CDR3 is TGTGCCAGTAGTATCGCGCAGGCAATGATCGGTTCACCCCTCCACTTT.

The chain links TRBV18 to TRBJ1-2; D is uncertain. Trimming took off 3 bases at V and 2 bases at J, with 7 bases between the two ends. The CDR3 is made up of 13 amino acids. Germline V gene lookup returns CDR1 KGHSH and CDR2 LQKENI. The CDR3 reads CASSPGQNYGYTF. The CDR3 DNA reads TGTGCCAGCTCACCCGGTCAAAACTATGGCTACACCTTC.

The CDR3 loop is CASSLTGDRDYEQYF. Written as DNA, the CDR3 is TGTGCCAGCAGTCTAACAGGGGACCGGGACTACGAGCAGTACTTC. The chain joins TRBV7-9 to TRBJ2-7, with 7 bases fitting TRBD1. The germline V gene has CDR1 SEHNR and CDR2 FQNEAQ (reference sequence). This CDR3 spans 15 amino acids. The junction had 11 bases not matched to a gene; V was cut back by 6 bases and J by 3 bases. The complete variable domain, with remaining parts taken from reference TRBV7-9 and TRBJ2-7, reads DTGVSQNPRHKITKRGQNVTFRCDPISEHNRLYWYRQTLGQGPEFLTYFQNEAQLEKSRLLSDRFSAERPKGSFSTLEIQRTEQGDSAMYLCASSLTGDRDYEQYFGPGTRLTVT.

The chain recombines TRBV15 with TRBJ2-1; 9 bases are a match to TRBD1. Germline trimming cut 7 bases from V and 15 bases from J; bases unmatched to any gene: 13. In germline, CDR1 is LNHNV, CDR2 YYDKDF (reference sequence). The CDR3 has 13 amino acids. In DNA form, the CDR3 reads TGTGCCACCAACCTAGACCGGGACAGGGACCCGTTCTTC. This encodes CATNLDRDRDPFF. Looking up the rest from reference TRBV15 and TRBJ2-1 gives the full variable domain: DAMVIQNPRYQVTQFGKPVTLSCSQTLNHNVMYWYQQKSSQAPKLLFHYYDKDFNNEADTPDNFQSRRPNTSFCFLDIRSPGLGDTAMYLCATNLDRDRDPFFGPGTRLTVL.

This clone was observed a handful of times. The J gene is TRBJ2-3, the V gene TRBV7-2, with 8 bases fitting TRBD1. The CDR3 totals 14 residues. Trimming at V came to 3 bases and at J to 5 bases, leaving 4 bases not matched to a gene. Germline V gene data show CDR1 as SGHTA and CDR2 as FQGNSA. CDR3 amino acids: CASSLGQAVDTQYF. DNA of the CDR3: TGTGCCAGCAGCTTGGGACAGGCGGTAGATACGCAGTATTTT.

This clone was counted a few times. This chain connects TRBV12-3 or TRBV12-4 to TRBJ2-7; TRBD1 matches 7 bases. The J segment lost 3 bases and the V segment lost 6 bases, leaving 5 bases of the junction unmatched. The CDR3 is made up of 13 amino acids. CDR3 nucleotides: TGTGCCAGCAGCCGGGACAGCCACTACGAGCAGTACTTC. It is translated as CASSRDSHYEQYF.

This chain connects TRBV5-1 to TRBJ2-1, with D hard to call. V lost 0 bases, J lost 3 bases, and 4 bases lay in between. The length of the CDR3 is 13 residues. Germline CDR1 and CDR2: SGHRS and YFSETQ. CDR3 sequence (DNA): TGCGCCAGCAGCTTGGTTAGCTACAATGAGCAGTTCTTC. Residues: CASSLVSYNEQFF.

Only a few counts were recorded for this clone. As DNA, the CDR3 is TGCGCCAGCCACCCTAGACAGGGGACGACAGATACGCAGTATTTT. It specifies CASHPRQGTTDTQYF. The genes are TRBV5-1 and TRBJ2-3, with 8 nucleotides matching TRBD1. V lost 7 bases and J lost 3; bases outside the gene matches: 10. The CDR3 has 15 residues. Per germline, CDR1 SGHRS and CDR2 YFSETQ.

The J gene is TRBJ1-2, the V gene TRBV3-1 (or the pseudogene TRBV3-2); D gene uncertain. The CDR3 spans 13 residues. Trimming took off 1 base at V and 6 bases at J, with 9 bases between the two ends. The germline V gene encodes CDR1 LGHDT and CDR2 YNNKEL (reference sequence). The CDR3 coding sequence is TGTGCCAGCAGCCAAGGAGGGAGGAATGGCTACACCTTC. It codes for CASSQGGRNGYTF.

The rearrangement links TRBV3-1 (or the pseudogene TRBV3-2) to TRBJ1-5; TRBD1 matches 10 bases. CDR1 and CDR2 from the germline V gene are LGHDT and YNNKEL (reference sequence). V dropped 4 bases and J dropped 9; count of bases not matched to a gene: 9. There are 15 residues in the CDR3. DNA for the CDR3: TGTGCCAGCAGCCTCGGACAGGGGGGAGATAGGCCCCAGCATTTT. This encodes CASSLGQGGDRPQHF.

This clone was seen a handful of times. V gene TRBV4-2 combines with J gene TRBJ2-3; unclear D gene. The ends were cut back, 2 bases at V and 6 bases at J, with 18 bases in the middle. Germline CDR1 reads LGHNA; CDR2 reads YNFKEQ. This CDR3 is 16 amino acids long. For the CDR3, the DNA is TGTGCCAGCAGCCAACGTCTGTTGGTGGAGCCCGATACGCAGTATTTT. Its protein product is CASSQRLLVEPDTQYF.

The chain recombines TRBV18 with TRBJ1-4; D is unresolved. The CDR3 runs 14 residues. Trimming left V 3 bases short and J 4 bases short, with 9 bases between. Germline V gene lookup returns CDR1 KGHSH and CDR2 LQKENI. CDR3 region: CASSPDSSNEKLFF. CDR3 coding DNA: TGTGCCAGCTCACCGGACTCCAGTAATGAAAAACTGTTTTTT.

This clone was detected a few times. The rearrangement uses TRBV18 and TRBJ1-1; 7 nucleotides match TRBD1. Germline V gene data show CDR1 as KGHSH and CDR2 as LQKENI. The trim removed 5 bases at V and 1 base at J, leaving 4 bases unmatched. This CDR3 spans 14 amino acids. The CDR3 loop is CASSRDRQNTEAFF. CDR3 DNA: TGTGCCAGCTCAAGGGACAGACAGAACACTGAAGCTTTCTTT.

This chain uses TRBV7-3 with TRBJ2-5, with 10 bases that match TRBD2. There are 14 residues in the CDR3. The V and J ends lost 5 bases and 5 bases, in that order; junction bases with no gene match: 5. CDR1 is SGHTA, CDR2 FQGTGA, per germline. Written as DNA, the CDR3 is TGTGCCAGCAGCCGAGCGGGGGGGCGTGAGACCCAGTACTTC. Its protein is CASSRAGGRETQYF.

In its sample, this clone was seen a few times. CDR3 sequence (DNA): TGTGCCAGCAGCCAAGATGGTGGAGTGACCCAGTACTTC. Its protein is CASSQDGGVTQYF. The chain links TRBV4-2 to TRBJ2-5; D is uncertain. The CDR3 spans 13 residues. Per germline, CDR1 LGHNA and CDR2 YNFKEQ. V lost 0 bases, J lost 7 bases, and 9 bases lay in between.

The rearrangement joins TRBV2 to TRBJ2-1; 11 bases agree with TRBD2. The CDR3 has 15 residues. Trimming cost V 6 bases and J 2 bases; bases outside gene matches: 3. Germline-derived CDR1 and CDR2 are SNHLY and FYNNEI. CDR3 in amino acids: CASSATSGAYNEQFF. The CDR3 nucleotides are TGTGCCAGCAGCGCGACTAGCGGGGCCTACAATGAGCAGTTCTTC.

V is TRBV5-4 and J is TRBJ2-3, with D perhaps TRBD1 (7 bases). Germline V lookup: CDR1 SGHNT, CDR2 YYREEE (reference sequence). V lost 3 bases, J lost 3 bases, and 17 bases lay in between. The CDR3 is made up of 16 amino acids. The CDR3 DNA is TGTGCCAGCAGCTACCCCGGTCAGGGGGGAACAGATACGCAGTATTTT. Translating it yields CASSYPGQGGTDTQYF.

This clone was seen just once. This rearrangement joins TRBV12-3 or TRBV12-4 to TRBJ1-1; D is possibly TRBD1 (6 bases). The CDR3 has 13 residues. Trimming took off 7 bases at V and 4 bases at J, with 13 bases between the two ends. CDR3 region: CASTTGIFTEAFF. CDR3 DNA sequence: TGTGCCAGCACCACAGGGATCTTCACTGAAGCTTTCTTT.

In this sample, this clone turned up a few times. This chain uses TRBV5-5 with TRBJ2-3; no clear D gene. V lost 4 bases and J lost 3, with 15 bases in between. This CDR3 contains 15 residues. Per the germline V gene, CDR1 is SGHKS and CDR2 is YYEKEE (reference sequence). The CDR3 loop is CASSPPPLATDTQYF. The DNA for the CDR3 is TGTGCCAGCAGCCCACCCCCTTTGGCAACAGATACGCAGTATTTT.

V is TRBV4-3 and J is TRBJ1-5; 9 bases are a match to TRBD1. V shed 4 bases, J shed 5 bases, and the junction held 6 bases outside the gene matches. This CDR3 has 15 amino acids. Germline values: CDR1 LGHNA, CDR2 YSLEER. The CDR3 loop reads CASSRDREGDQPQHF. CDR3 DNA sequence: TGCGCCAGCAGCCGGGACAGGGAGGGGGATCAGCCCCAGCATTTT.

The DNA of the CDR3 is TGTGCCAGCAGTGACTCTACGGCGGCGGTATGGGGCTACACCTTC. This encodes CASSDSTAAVWGYTF. This chain joins TRBV6-4 and TRBJ1-2; no reliable D call. The CDR3 loop spans 15 amino acids. The germline V gene has CDR1 MRHNA and CDR2 SNTAGT. V was pared by 0 bases and J by 8 bases, with 16 bases between.

The chain combines TRBV11-1 with TRBJ1-4; TRBD1 matches 8 bases. CDR3 size: 15 residues. Germline assignment: CDR1 SGHAT and CDR2 FQDESV (reference sequence). Losses at the gene ends were 4 bases for V and 5 bases for J; bases not matched to a gene: 6. The CDR3 DNA sequence: TGTGCCAGCAGCTCGACAGGGGCTTCCAATGAAAAACTGTTTTTT. This translates into CASSSTGASNEKLFF.

This clone was counted a few times. V is TRBV5-6 and J is TRBJ1-6, with a tentative D call TRBD1 (6 bases). This CDR3 is 16 amino acids long. Germline V gene sequence: CDR1 SGHDT, CDR2 YYEEEE. Trimming shortened V by 4 bases and J by 10 bases, and 21 bases separated the two germline ends. This CDR3 reads CASSQPSGARGSPLHF. DNA of the CDR3: TGTGCCAGCAGCCAACCCTCAGGGGCAAGGGGGTCACCCCTCCACTTT.

The V and J genes are TRBV7-3 and TRBJ1-1; 10 nucleotides line up with TRBD1. From germline, CDR1 is SGHTA and CDR2 FQGTGA. Losses at the gene ends were 4 bases for V and 8 bases for J; bases not matched to a gene: 4. This CDR3 contains 13 residues. CDR3 coding DNA: TGTGCCAGCAGCTGGGGGACAGGGGTCGAAGCTTTCTTT. This gives the protein CASSWGTGVEAFF.

The V call is TRBV5-1, the J call TRBJ1-1; 8 nucleotides agree with TRBD1. V lost 4 bases and J lost 0; bases outside the gene matches: 5. Per germline, CDR1 SGHRS and CDR2 YFSETQ. The CDR3 extends over 15 amino acids. The CDR3 DNA reads TGCGCCAGCAGCCACCCGGACAGGGTGAACACTGAAGCTTTCTTT. It translates to CASSHPDRVNTEAFF. Complete variable domain (other parts from reference TRBV5-1 and TRBJ1-1): KAGVTQTPRYLIKTRGQQVTLSCSPISGHRSVSWYQQTPGQGLQFLFEYFSETQRNKGNFPGRFSGRQFSNSRSEMNVSTLELGDSALYLCASSHPDRVNTEAFFGQGTRLTVV.

The V and J genes are TRBV28 and TRBJ1-1; D uncertain. The CDR3 totals 11 residues. Germline assignment: CDR1 MDHEN and CDR2 SYDVKM. V gave up 7 bases and J gave up 7 bases, with 10 bases separating them. Here the CDR3 reads CASNSLYEAFF. The DNA for the CDR3 is TGTGCCAGCAACAGTCTCTATGAAGCTTTCTTT.

This clone was observed once. The V gene is TRBV4-2, the J gene TRBJ2-3; D ambiguous. Germline V lookup: CDR1 LGHNA, CDR2 YNFKEQ. Between the trimmed V and J ends, which lost 1 base and 0 bases, there was a span of 11 bases. The CDR3 contains 16 residues. The CDR3 is CASSQVASTSTDTQYF. CDR3 in DNA: TGTGCCAGCAGCCAAGTGGCTAGTACTAGCACAGATACGCAGTATTTT.

This clone was recorded only once. V is TRBV28 and J is TRBJ1-1; the D gene is possibly TRBD1 (5 bases). V lost 7 bases to trimming and J lost 8 bases, with 20 bases between them. The germline V gene has CDR1 MDHEN and CDR2 SYDVKM. This CDR3 region has 14 residues. CDR3 region: CASNLRGRQGEAFF. DNA for the CDR3: TGTGCCAGCAATCTTAGGGGTCGGCAAGGGGAAGCTTTCTTT.

The rearrangement uses TRBV2 and TRBJ2-5; a possible D gene is TRBD2 (5 bases). The germline CDR1 and CDR2 sequences are SNHLY and FYNNEI. This CDR3 spans 14 amino acids. Trimming took 7 bases from V and 1 from J, leaving 13 bases between them. The DNA for the CDR3 is TGTGCCAGCACCAAGATACGGGGCCAAGAGACCCAGTACTTC. Translation gives CASTKIRGQETQYF.

The V gene is TRBV20-1, the J gene TRBJ1-5; TRBD1 matches 7 bases. The CDR3 length is 14 residues. CDR1 is DFQATT and CDR2 is SNEGSKA in the germline V gene (reference sequence). Trimming cost V 3 bases and J 4 bases; bases outside gene matches: 6. For the CDR3, the DNA is TGCAGTGCTAGTAGGTCACAGGGGAATCAGCCCCAGCATTTT. Amino acids: CSASRSQGNQPQHF.